This TCR beta chain appears in the sequencing data of a study of T cell changes during pregnancy in multiple sclerosis. V was cut by 0 bases and J by 0 bases, with 12 bases left in between. CDR1 and CDR2 (germline): MGHRA, YSYEKL. The CDR3 sequence is 16 residues long. TCRdb's copy holds only in-frame clones and misses some; the assay was immunoSEQ multiplex PCR. The sample comprises around 30,000 clones, 75% to 95% of which are singletons, and 3.5% to 4.5% rests with the top ten. This clone has a single count. This TCR derives from a female donor with multiple sclerosis, enrolled in a pregnancy study. Sequencing was performed on CD8+ T cells from peripheral blood mononuclear cells, taken in the second trimester of pregnancy. The V and J genes are TRBV4-1 and TRBJ2-7; the D is unclear. CDR3 sequence (DNA): TGCGCCAGCAGCCAAGATAGCCAGCTTAGCTCCTACGAGCAGTACTTC. Protein product: CASSQDSQLSSYEQYF.